The source of this T cell receptor (beta chain) is a study of shared clonotypes between healthy human individuals. Study processing details: Filtering was not the same, since immunoSEQ gave junction-only sequences without quality scores. Data came from immunoSEQ multiplex PCR; TCRdb stores just in-frame clones and leaves some out. For V, J and clone size, that table is used; D and trimming come from the DNA. The table records about 2.3 million clones, about 92% of them present only once. Study-wide findings and caveats: Sampling was confined to blood; repertoires within tissues likely differ. A reduction in generation probabilities was seen for non-shared clonotypes relative to those shared by all four donors. Shared across four donors were about 4.8% of the naive CD4 clonotypes.

Germline V gene sequence: CDR1 KGHSH, CDR2 LQKENI. The CDR3 consists of 13 residues. With 6 bases removed from V and 3 bases from J, the gap between germline ends came to 11 bases. To note about this clone: Its antigen is unknown.

The specimen sequenced was naive CD4+ T cells from PBMCs. Sample subset: CD45RA+ positively selected. The chain is built from TRBV18 and TRBJ1-1; D is ambiguous. The source of this sequence is a young man in good health. Some clones in this sample may be carry-over from other donors' samples. CDR3 sequence: CASSPSIDTEAFF. The CDR3 DNA follows: TGTGCCAGCTCCCCTTCTATCGACACTGAAGCTTTCTTT.